This T cell receptor (beta chain) was captured by sequencing in a study of blood T cell repertoires in COVID-19. The wider study: Both acute and convalescent COVID-19 samples were obtained from the United States, Italy and Spain.

In the authors' workflow: Reference gene primers were amplified, and this amplification served to estimate nucleated cell counts. Method: immunoSEQ multiplex PCR; TCRdb's copy keeps in-frame clones and lacks some. V, J and clone size were drawn from that table, and D and trimming were deduced from the DNA. The sample contains under 400,000 clones, roughly 85% of which appear only once. Looked up from germline, CDR1 is MNHEY and CDR2 is SVGEGT. CDR3 length: 17 amino acids. The trim removed 3 bases at V and 7 bases at J, leaving 16 bases unmatched. Study members were between about 18 and 100 years old and lived in 24 US regions. The study assigned cohorts using participant-reported clinical history.

This clonotype was sampled from a woman aged 40 to 49 with acute COVID-19. This chain joins TRBV6-2 or TRBV6-3 and TRBJ2-5; TRBD2 matches 8 bases. Sequencing was done on a sample of PBMCs or T cells enriched from blood (not recorded which). The CDR3 loop reads CASSYVLAEVDRVTQYF. The CDR3 DNA sequence: TGTGCCAGCAGTTATGTACTAGCGGAAGTCGATAGGGTGACCCAGTACTTC.